A selection of T cell receptor beta chains follows, all from one sample in a study of cytomegalovirus exposure and HLA in healthy donors. Assay: immunoSEQ multiplex PCR; the TCRdb copy retains only in-frame clones and omits some. The sample has around 130,000 clones; 65% to 85% are singletons. Sequencing used PBMCs. The receptors shown here come from a woman in her thirties or forties in good health and CMV-seronegative. Both conserved end residues are part of each CDR3. The order of the fields is V gene, clone size, D gene, J gene, CDR3 length, CDR3 DNA, CDR3 protein. The D gene is left open where the match is weak. For some rows the clone size is stated as once, few or many, or as a class when expanded; others skip it.

v_gene: TRBV4-2; abundance: few; d_gene: .; j_gene: TRBJ2-6; len: 18; CDR3nt: TGTGCCAGCAGCCAAGTCACAGGGACGATCTCTGGGGCCAACGTCCTGACTTTC; CDR3aa: CASSQVTGTISGANVLTF
v_gene: TRBV6-5; abundance: .; d_gene: .; j_gene: TRBJ2-3; len: 14; CDR3nt: TGTGCCAGCAGCTCCGGCGGCGGAACAGATACGCAGTATTTT; CDR3aa: CASSSGGGTDTQYF
v_gene: TRBV7-3; abundance: .; d_gene: .; j_gene: TRBJ2-2; len: 15; CDR3nt: TGTGCCAGCAGCCCACTGGGTAACCAGGGAGGGGAGCTGTTTTTT; CDR3aa: CASSPLGNQGGELFF
v_gene: TRBV6-6; abundance: .; d_gene: TRBD1; j_gene: TRBJ1-2; len: 14; CDR3nt: TGTGCCAGCAGTTACGTGGGACAGGGCTATGGCTACACCTTC; CDR3aa: CASSYVGQGYGYTF
v_gene: TRBV7-8; abundance: .; d_gene: .; j_gene: TRBJ1-2; len: 12; CDR3nt: TGTGCCAGCAGCCGGGGTTACTATGGCTACACCTTC; CDR3aa: CASSRGYYGYTF
v_gene: TRBV4-2; abundance: .; d_gene: .; j_gene: TRBJ2-3; len: 16; CDR3nt: TGTGCCAGCAGCCAATCCCTAGGGGCAGTCCCAGATACGCAGTATTTT; CDR3aa: CASSQSLGAVPDTQYF
v_gene: TRBV5-1; abundance: few; d_gene: TRBD2; j_gene: TRBJ2-5; len: 14; CDR3nt: TGCGCCAGCAGCTCACAAGCGGGAACAGAGACCCAGTACTTC; CDR3aa: CASSSQAGTETQYF
v_gene: TRBV5-1; abundance: once; d_gene: .; j_gene: TRBJ2-3; len: 12; CDR3nt: TGCGCCAGCAGCTTGGCCGGAGATACGCAGTATTTT; CDR3aa: CASSLAGDTQYF
v_gene: TRBV5-5; abundance: .; d_gene: .; j_gene: TRBJ2-1; len: 15; CDR3nt: TGTGCCAGCAGCTTGATGTCTTCCCCGTACAATGAGCAGTTCTTC; CDR3aa: CASSLMSSPYNEQFF
v_gene: TRBV7-8; abundance: .; d_gene: TRBD2; j_gene: TRBJ2-2; len: 16; CDR3nt: TGTGCCAGCAGCCTCGGAATAGCGGGAAGCACCGGGGAGCTGTTTTTT; CDR3aa: CASSLGIAGSTGELFF
v_gene: TRBV13; abundance: .; d_gene: .; j_gene: TRBJ2-7; len: 13; CDR3nt: TGTGCCAGCAGCCTGGAAAGGGGCTACGAGCAGTACTTC; CDR3aa: CASSLERGYEQYF
v_gene: TRBV9; abundance: .; d_gene: .; j_gene: TRBJ1-1; len: 14; CDR3nt: TGTGCCAGCAGCCTCCGCGACAGGAACACTGAAGCTTTCTTT; CDR3aa: CASSLRDRNTEAFF
v_gene: TRBV4-1; abundance: .; d_gene: TRBD2; j_gene: TRBJ2-7; len: 16; CDR3nt: TGCGCCAGCAGCCAAGAACTAGCGGGAGGATCATACGAGCAGTACTTC; CDR3aa: CASSQELAGGSYEQYF
v_gene: TRBV6-1; abundance: .; d_gene: .; j_gene: TRBJ1-5; len: 14; CDR3nt: TGTGCCAGCAGGGGTACAGTCGGTGGGCAGCCCCAGCATTTT; CDR3aa: CASRGTVGGQPQHF
v_gene: TRBV28; abundance: .; d_gene: .; j_gene: TRBJ2-3; len: 16; CDR3nt: TGTGCCAGCAGTTACCAACAGGGACCTAGCACAGATACGCAGTATTTT; CDR3aa: CASSYQQGPSTDTQYF
v_gene: TRBV19; abundance: .; d_gene: TRBD1; j_gene: TRBJ2-2; len: 20; CDR3nt: TGTGCCAGTAGGGGGGGACAGGGTCGACTCGGTTTCGCGAACACCGGGGAGCTGTTTTTT; CDR3aa: CASRGGQGRLGFANTGELFF
v_gene: TRBV7-2; abundance: once; d_gene: .; j_gene: TRBJ2-2; len: 18; CDR3nt: TGTGCCAGCAGCACCCACCCCCCAGGGGGACTGAACACCGGGGAGCTGTTTTTT; CDR3aa: CASSTHPPGGLNTGELFF
v_gene: TRBV10-3; abundance: few; d_gene: TRBD2; j_gene: TRBJ2-1; len: 15; CDR3nt: TGTGCCATCAGTGAGGCCCGGACTAGTCTCGATGAGCAGTTCTTC; CDR3aa: CAISEARTSLDEQFF
v_gene: TRBV28; abundance: .; d_gene: TRBD1; j_gene: TRBJ2-7; len: 12; CDR3nt: TGTGCCAGCTTTCCCCGGGACAGGGACGGGTACTTC; CDR3aa: CASFPRDRDGYF
v_gene: TRBV11-1; abundance: .; d_gene: .; j_gene: TRBJ2-1; len: 16; CDR3nt: TGTGCCAGCAGCTTAAGATCCCGGGAGCCCTACAATGAGCAGTTCTTC; CDR3aa: CASSLRSREPYNEQFF
v_gene: TRBV11-3; abundance: few; d_gene: .; j_gene: TRBJ2-2; len: 16; CDR3nt: TGTGCCAGCAGCTTAGCCCCAGGGCCGAACACCGGGGAGCTGTTTTTT; CDR3aa: CASSLAPGPNTGELFF
v_gene: TRBV11-2; abundance: .; d_gene: .; j_gene: TRBJ1-5; len: 13; CDR3nt: TGTGCCAGCGCGAGGGCCCCCAATCAGCCCCAGCATTTT; CDR3aa: CASARAPNQPQHF
v_gene: TRBV28; abundance: once; d_gene: TRBD1; j_gene: TRBJ2-7; len: 15; CDR3nt: TGTGCCAGCAGTTTCGGGTCGACAGGGGGCTACGAGCAGTACTTC; CDR3aa: CASSFGSTGGYEQYF
v_gene: TRBV27; abundance: .; d_gene: .; j_gene: TRBJ1-3; len: 13; CDR3nt: TGTGCCAGCAGTTTATCGCGGGGTGACACCATATATTTT; CDR3aa: CASSLSRGDTIYF
v_gene: TRBV18; abundance: .; d_gene: .; j_gene: TRBJ1-3; len: 14; CDR3nt: TGTGCCAGCTCACTTGACAGTATTGGAAACACCATATATTTT; CDR3aa: CASSLDSIGNTIYF
v_gene: TRBV11-1; abundance: few; d_gene: TRBD1; j_gene: TRBJ2-2; len: 16; CDR3nt: TGTGCCAGCAGCTGGACAGGGATCGGGGACACCGGGGAGCTGTTTTTT; CDR3aa: CASSWTGIGDTGELFF
v_gene: TRBV11-2; abundance: .; d_gene: TRBD1; j_gene: TRBJ2-7; len: 16; CDR3nt: TGTGCCAGCAGCCCGATGTCCGGACAGGGGATCCACGAGCAGTACTTC; CDR3aa: CASSPMSGQGIHEQYF
v_gene: TRBV15; abundance: once; d_gene: .; j_gene: TRBJ2-3; len: 13; CDR3nt: TGTGCCACCAGCAGAGATCTCGGTGATACGCAGTATTTT; CDR3aa: CATSRDLGDTQYF
v_gene: TRBV4-1; abundance: once; d_gene: TRBD1; j_gene: TRBJ2-5; len: 16; CDR3nt: TGCGCCAGCAGCCAAGAGACAGGGGGCGGGCAAGAGACCCAGTACTTC; CDR3aa: CASSQETGGGQETQYF
v_gene: TRBV28; abundance: .; d_gene: .; j_gene: TRBJ2-7; len: 14; CDR3nt: TGTGCCAGCAGCACCACATTGGGGCACTACGAGCAGTACTTC; CDR3aa: CASSTTLGHYEQYF
v_gene: TRBV9; abundance: few; d_gene: .; j_gene: TRBJ2-1; len: 15; CDR3nt: TGTGCCAGCAGCGTAGAGCCCAAAATGGGCGAAAGGCAGTTCTTC; CDR3aa: CASSVEPKMGERQFF
v_gene: TRBV7-8; abundance: once; d_gene: .; j_gene: TRBJ2-1; len: 14; CDR3nt: TGTGCCAGCAGCTTAGCTAGGATGGGAGATGAGCAGTTCTTC; CDR3aa: CASSLARMGDEQFF
v_gene: TRBV28; abundance: .; d_gene: .; j_gene: TRBJ2-2; len: 15; CDR3nt: TGTGCCAGCAGTTTATATGGCCTTAACACCGGGGAGCTGTTTTTT; CDR3aa: CASSLYGLNTGELFF
v_gene: TRBV7-8; abundance: .; d_gene: .; j_gene: TRBJ1-4; len: 14; CDR3nt: TGTGCCAGCAGCCCAGAGGACTTTAATGAAAAACTGTTTTTT; CDR3aa: CASSPEDFNEKLFF
v_gene: TRBV27; abundance: once; d_gene: TRBD1; j_gene: TRBJ2-3; len: 15; CDR3nt: TGTGCCAGCAGTACCTGGACAGGGGTGAGAGATACGCAGTATTTT; CDR3aa: CASSTWTGVRDTQYF
v_gene: TRBV5-5; abundance: .; d_gene: .; j_gene: TRBJ2-7; len: 15; CDR3nt: TGTGCCAGCAGCCTTAACGAAGGGGCTAGTCTCGAGCAGTACTTC; CDR3aa: CASSLNEGASLEQYF
v_gene: TRBV30; abundance: few; d_gene: .; j_gene: TRBJ1-1; len: 15; CDR3nt: TGTGCCTGGAGTGTACCCTCCGGGAGCGACACTGAAGCTTTCTTT; CDR3aa: CAWSVPSGSDTEAFF
v_gene: TRBV11-2; abundance: .; d_gene: .; j_gene: TRBJ2-1; len: 11; CDR3nt: TGTGCCAGCAGCTTAGAGCTGCGGAAGATCTTC; CDR3aa: CASSLELRKIF
v_gene: TRBV28; abundance: .; d_gene: TRBD1; j_gene: TRBJ2-5; len: 15; CDR3nt: TGTGCCAGCAGTCTTGGGACAGGTGAGGGGGAGACCCAGTACTTC; CDR3aa: CASSLGTGEGETQYF
v_gene: TRBV6-4; abundance: .; d_gene: TRBD2; j_gene: TRBJ2-3; len: 15; CDR3nt: TGTGCCAGCAGTGACGCGGGGGGGAGCACAGATACGCAGTATTTT; CDR3aa: CASSDAGGSTDTQYF
v_gene: TRBV19; abundance: .; d_gene: TRBD1; j_gene: TRBJ2-7; len: 14; CDR3nt: TGTGCCAGTAGTGAACAGGGGGCTCGCTACGAGCAGTACTTC; CDR3aa: CASSEQGARYEQYF
v_gene: TRBV9; abundance: .; d_gene: .; j_gene: TRBJ1-2; len: 13; CDR3nt: TGTGCCAGCAGTGCCACAGAGACCTATGGCTACACCTTC; CDR3aa: CASSATETYGYTF
v_gene: TRBV30; abundance: .; d_gene: .; j_gene: TRBJ1-2; len: 13; CDR3nt: TGTGCCTGGAGTGTTTCAGGGAACTATGGCTACACCTTC; CDR3aa: CAWSVSGNYGYTF
v_gene: TRBV7-9; abundance: few; d_gene: TRBD1; j_gene: TRBJ1-6; len: 14; CDR3nt: TGTTCCAGCAGCCTACGGGACAGTTATTCACCCCTCCACTTT; CDR3aa: CSSSLRDSYSPLHF
v_gene: TRBV4-2; abundance: many; d_gene: TRBD1; j_gene: TRBJ2-2; len: 17; CDR3nt: TGTGCCAGCAGCCAAGAATGGGACAGTTTTAACACCGGGGAGCTGTTTTTT; CDR3aa: CASSQEWDSFNTGELFF
v_gene: TRBV4-1; abundance: .; d_gene: TRBD1; j_gene: TRBJ1-4; len: 15; CDR3nt: TGTGCCAGCAGCCAAGTTGAGGGGGCGGCTGAAAAACTGTTTTTT; CDR3aa: CASSQVEGAAEKLFF
v_gene: TRBV28; abundance: .; d_gene: TRBD1; j_gene: TRBJ2-5; len: 16; CDR3nt: TGTGCCAGCAGTCCCTTGACAGGGAAGTACCAAGAGACCCAGTACTTC; CDR3aa: CASSPLTGKYQETQYF
v_gene: TRBV28; abundance: .; d_gene: .; j_gene: TRBJ1-4; len: 13; CDR3nt: TGTGCCAGCAGCAAAGACATCCTGAAAGAACTGTTTTTT; CDR3aa: CASSKDILKELFF
v_gene: TRBV27; abundance: .; d_gene: .; j_gene: TRBJ2-3; len: 17; CDR3nt: TGTGCCAGCAGGCTACTACCGACAGCTACTAGCACAGATACGCAGTATTTT; CDR3aa: CASRLLPTATSTDTQYF
v_gene: TRBV25-1; abundance: .; d_gene: .; j_gene: TRBJ1-1; len: 11; CDR3nt: TGTGCCAGCAGTGAACTCACCCGGGCTTTCTTT; CDR3aa: CASSELTRAFF